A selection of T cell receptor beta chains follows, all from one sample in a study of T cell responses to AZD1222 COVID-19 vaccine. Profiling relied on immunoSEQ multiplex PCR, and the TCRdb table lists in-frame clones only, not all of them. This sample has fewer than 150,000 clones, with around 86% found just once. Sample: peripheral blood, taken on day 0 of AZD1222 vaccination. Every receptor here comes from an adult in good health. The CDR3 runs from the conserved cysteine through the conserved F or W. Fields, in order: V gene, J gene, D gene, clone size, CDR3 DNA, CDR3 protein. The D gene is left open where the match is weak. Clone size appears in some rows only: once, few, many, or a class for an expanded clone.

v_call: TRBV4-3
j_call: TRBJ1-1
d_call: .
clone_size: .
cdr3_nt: TGCGCCAGCAGCCACGGCAGAAACACTGAAGCTTTCTTT
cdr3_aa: CASSHGRNTEAFF

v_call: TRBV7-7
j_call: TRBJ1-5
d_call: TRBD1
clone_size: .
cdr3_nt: TGTGCCAGCAGTCAACGACAGGGATCTCAGCCCCAGCATTTT
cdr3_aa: CASSQRQGSQPQHF

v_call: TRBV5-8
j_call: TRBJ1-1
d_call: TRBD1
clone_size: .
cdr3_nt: TGTGCCAGCAGCTTGGACAGGGGAAGGACTGAAGCTTTCTTT
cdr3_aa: CASSLDRGRTEAFF

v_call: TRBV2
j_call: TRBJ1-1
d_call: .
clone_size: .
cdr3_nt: TGTGCCAGCAGTGACGGGACGGAAGATGAAGCTTTCTTT
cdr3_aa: CASSDGTEDEAFF

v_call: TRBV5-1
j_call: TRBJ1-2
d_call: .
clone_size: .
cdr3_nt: TGCGCCAGCTGGGGGGACTATGGCTACACCTTC
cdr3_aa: CASWGDYGYTF

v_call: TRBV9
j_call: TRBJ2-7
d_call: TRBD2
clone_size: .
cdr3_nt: TGTGCCAGCAGCCCTAGGACTAGCTACTACGAGCAGTACTTC
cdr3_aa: CASSPRTSYYEQYF

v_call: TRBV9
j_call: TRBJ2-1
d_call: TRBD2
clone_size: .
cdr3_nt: TGTGCCAGCAGAAGCGGGGATGAGCAGTTCTTC
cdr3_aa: CASRSGDEQFF

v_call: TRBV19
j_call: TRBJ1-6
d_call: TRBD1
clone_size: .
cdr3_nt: TGTGCCAGTAGTACCCAACTCGGACAGGGGGTCGGTTCACCCCTCCACTTT
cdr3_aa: CASSTQLGQGVGSPLHF

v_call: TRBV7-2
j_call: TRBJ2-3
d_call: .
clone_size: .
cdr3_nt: TGTGCCAGCAGCTTAGCCTTGGCATTTTTGGCGGGGGACATCACAGATACGCAGTATTTT
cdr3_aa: CASSLALAFLAGDITDTQYF

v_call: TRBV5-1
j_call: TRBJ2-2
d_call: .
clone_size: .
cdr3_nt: TGCGCCAGCAGACAAGGCGCCAACACCGGGGAGCTGTTTTTT
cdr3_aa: CASRQGANTGELFF

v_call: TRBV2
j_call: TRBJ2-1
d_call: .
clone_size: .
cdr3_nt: TGTGCCAGCACATTCCTTGATGAGCAGTTCTTC
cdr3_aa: CASTFLDEQFF

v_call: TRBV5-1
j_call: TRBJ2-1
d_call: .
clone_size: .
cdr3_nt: TGCGCCAGCAGCTTGTCGGTAGGAAACAATGAGCAGTTCTTC
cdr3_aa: CASSLSVGNNEQFF

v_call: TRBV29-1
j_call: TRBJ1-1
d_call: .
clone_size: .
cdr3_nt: TGCAGCGTTATGACAGCGGATAACACTGAAGCTTTCTTT
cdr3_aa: CSVMTADNTEAFF

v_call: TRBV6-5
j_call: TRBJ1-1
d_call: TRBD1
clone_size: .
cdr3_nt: TGTGCCAGCAGGACCCTACAGGGGGATAACACTGAAGCTTTCTTT
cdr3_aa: CASRTLQGDNTEAFF

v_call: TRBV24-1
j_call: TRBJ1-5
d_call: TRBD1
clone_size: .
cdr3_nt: TGTGCCACCAGTGGAACAGGGGTTAGCAATCAGCCCCAGCATTTT
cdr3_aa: CATSGTGVSNQPQHF

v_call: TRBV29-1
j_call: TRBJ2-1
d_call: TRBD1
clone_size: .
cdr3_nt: TGCAGCGTTGTGACGGGACAGGTCTACAATGAGCAGTTCTTC
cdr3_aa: CSVVTGQVYNEQFF

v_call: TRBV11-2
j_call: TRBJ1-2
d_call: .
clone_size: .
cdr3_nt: TGTGCCAGCAGCTTAGGACTCCGGGCGGGACGGGGGAGCTATGGCTACACCTTC
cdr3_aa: CASSLGLRAGRGSYGYTF

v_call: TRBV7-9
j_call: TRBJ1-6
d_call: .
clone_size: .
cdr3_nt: TGTGCCAGCAGCCCACGGGGGGGTCCCACACCCCTCCACTTT
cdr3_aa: CASSPRGGPTPLHF

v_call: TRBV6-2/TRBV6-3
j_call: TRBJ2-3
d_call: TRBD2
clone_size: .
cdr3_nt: TGTGCCAGCAGTTCCCGGGCTAGCGGTAGTCCAGATACGCAGTATTTT
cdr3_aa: CASSSRASGSPDTQYF

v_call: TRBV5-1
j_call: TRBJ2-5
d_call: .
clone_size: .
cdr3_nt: TGCGCCAGCAGCTTGGCCCAATGGGGGCGCGGTGAGACCCAGTACTTC
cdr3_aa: CASSLAQWGRGETQYF

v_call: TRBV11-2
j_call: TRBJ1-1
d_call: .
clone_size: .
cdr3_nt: TGTGCCAGCAGCCTCACTGGGGCGAACACTGAAGCTTTCTTT
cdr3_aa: CASSLTGANTEAFF

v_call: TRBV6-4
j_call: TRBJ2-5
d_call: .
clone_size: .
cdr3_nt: TGTGCCAGCAGGGACTACCCAGAAGAGACCCAGTACTTC
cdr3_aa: CASRDYPEETQYF

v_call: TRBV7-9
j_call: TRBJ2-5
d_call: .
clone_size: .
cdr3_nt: TGTGCCAGCAGCCCCTACATGCAAGAGACCCAGTACTTC
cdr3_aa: CASSPYMQETQYF

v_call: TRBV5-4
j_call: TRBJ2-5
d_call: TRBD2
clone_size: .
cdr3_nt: TGTGCCAGCAGCTTGGGGTTCGGCGGGGGGGGCCAAGAGACCCAGTACTTC
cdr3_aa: CASSLGFGGGGQETQYF

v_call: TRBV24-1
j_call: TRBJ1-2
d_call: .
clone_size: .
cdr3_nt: TGTGCCACCAGTGCAGGGACTAACTATGGCTACACCTTC
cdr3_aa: CATSAGTNYGYTF

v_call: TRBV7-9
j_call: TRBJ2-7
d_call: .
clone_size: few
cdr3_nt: TGTGCCAGCGCCCCGTCAGGGAGCTCCTACGAGCAGTACTTC
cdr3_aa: CASAPSGSSYEQYF

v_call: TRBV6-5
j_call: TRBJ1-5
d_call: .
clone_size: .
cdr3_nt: TGTGCCAGCAGACACCCGAATAGCAATCAGCCCCAGCATTTT
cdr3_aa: CASRHPNSNQPQHF

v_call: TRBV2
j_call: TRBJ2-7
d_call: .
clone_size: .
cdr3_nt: TGTGCCAGCAGTGAATTTAGGGGGACCTACGAGCAGTACTTC
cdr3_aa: CASSEFRGTYEQYF

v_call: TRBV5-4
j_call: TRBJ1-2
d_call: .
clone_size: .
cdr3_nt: TGTGCCAGCAGCTTGGGGACAGCCATGGCCTATGGCTACACCTTC
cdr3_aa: CASSLGTAMAYGYTF

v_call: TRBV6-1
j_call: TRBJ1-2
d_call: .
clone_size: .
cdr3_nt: TGTGCCAGCAGTGATTTGGTGGCAGGGAGAGGCTACACCTTC
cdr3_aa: CASSDLVAGRGYTF

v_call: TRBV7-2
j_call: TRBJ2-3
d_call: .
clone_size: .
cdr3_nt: TGTGCCAGCAGCTCCGGAAGTACAGATACGCAGTATTTT
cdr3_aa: CASSSGSTDTQYF

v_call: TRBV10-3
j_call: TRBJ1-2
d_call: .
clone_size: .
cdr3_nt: TGTGCCATCAGTGAGTCTAAGGAGGGAGGTTATGGCTACACCTTC
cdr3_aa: CAISESKEGGYGYTF

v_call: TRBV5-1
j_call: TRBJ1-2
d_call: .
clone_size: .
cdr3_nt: TGCGCCAGCAGTCCGGACACCCTCGGGAGAGGCTACACCTTC
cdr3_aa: CASSPDTLGRGYTF

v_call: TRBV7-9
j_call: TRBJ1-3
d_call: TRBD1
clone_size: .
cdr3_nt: TGTGCCAGCAACGAGGGACAGTTCTCTGGAAACACCATATATTTT
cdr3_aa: CASNEGQFSGNTIYF

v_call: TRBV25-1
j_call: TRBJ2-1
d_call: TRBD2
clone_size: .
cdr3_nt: TGTGCCAGCAGTGACATCCAGCGGGGCTACAATGAGCAGTTCTTC
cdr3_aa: CASSDIQRGYNEQFF

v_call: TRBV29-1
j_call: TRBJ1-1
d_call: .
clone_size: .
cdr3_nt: TGCAGCGTTACGGGACGGATGAACACTGAAGCTTTCTTT
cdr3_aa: CSVTGRMNTEAFF

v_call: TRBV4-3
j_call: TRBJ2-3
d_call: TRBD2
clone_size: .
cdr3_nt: TGCGCCAGCAGCCTGACGAGCGGGGAGGTTCTAGGCACAGATACGCAGTATTTT
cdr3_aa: CASSLTSGEVLGTDTQYF

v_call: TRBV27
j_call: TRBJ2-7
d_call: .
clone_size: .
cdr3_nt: TGTGCCAGCAGTTCCTTAGACAGGACCCCCTACGAGCAGTACTTC
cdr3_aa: CASSSLDRTPYEQYF

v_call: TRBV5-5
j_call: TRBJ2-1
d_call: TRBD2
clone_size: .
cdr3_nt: TGTGCCAGCAGCGGAAGGACTAGTCAGCAGTTCTTC
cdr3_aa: CASSGRTSQQFF

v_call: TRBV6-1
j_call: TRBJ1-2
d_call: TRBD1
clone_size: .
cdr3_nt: TGTGCCAGCAGTGAGCAACAGGGGTACGACTATGGCTACACCTTC
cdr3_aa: CASSEQQGYDYGYTF

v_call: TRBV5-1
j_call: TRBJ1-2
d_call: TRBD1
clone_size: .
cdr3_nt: TGCGCCAGCAGTCTAGGGTGGGGACAGGGAACCGGCTACACCTTC
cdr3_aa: CASSLGWGQGTGYTF

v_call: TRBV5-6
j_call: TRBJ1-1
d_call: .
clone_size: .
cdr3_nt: TGTGCCAGCAGCTGGCAGAACACTGAAGCTTTCTTT
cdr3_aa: CASSWQNTEAFF

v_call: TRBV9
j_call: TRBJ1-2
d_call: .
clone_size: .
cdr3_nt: TGTGCCAGCAGCGTGAGTAGGGACTATGGCTACACCTTC
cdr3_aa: CASSVSRDYGYTF

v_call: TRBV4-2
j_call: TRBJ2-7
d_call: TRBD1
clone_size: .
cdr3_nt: TGTGCCAGCAGCCAAGAGGGGACAGGGTCCGGAGCCTACGAGCAGTACTTC
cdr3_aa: CASSQEGTGSGAYEQYF

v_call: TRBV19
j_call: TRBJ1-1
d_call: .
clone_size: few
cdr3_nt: TGTGCCAGTAGTATAGATATAGGGGGCACTGAAGCTTTCTTT
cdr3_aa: CASSIDIGGTEAFF

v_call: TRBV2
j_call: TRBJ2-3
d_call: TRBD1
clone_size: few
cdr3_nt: TGTGCCAGCAGTCTCGGGACAGTCCCCACAGATACGCAGTATTTT
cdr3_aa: CASSLGTVPTDTQYF

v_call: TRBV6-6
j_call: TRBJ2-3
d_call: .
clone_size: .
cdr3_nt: TGTGCCAGCAGTTACCCGACTAGTACGCAGTATTTT
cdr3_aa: CASSYPTSTQYF

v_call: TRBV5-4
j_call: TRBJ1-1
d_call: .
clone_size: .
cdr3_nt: TGTGCCAGCAGCCAGCCAGGGAACACTGAAGCTTTCTTT
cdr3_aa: CASSQPGNTEAFF

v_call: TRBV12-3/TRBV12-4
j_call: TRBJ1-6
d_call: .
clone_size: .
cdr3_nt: TGTGCCAGCAGCATGAATTCACCCCTCCACTTT
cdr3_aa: CASSMNSPLHF

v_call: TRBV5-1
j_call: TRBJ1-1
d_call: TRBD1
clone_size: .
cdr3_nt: TGCGCCAGCAGCGAGAGGACAGGGGTGAACACTGAAGCTTTCTTT
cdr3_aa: CASSERTGVNTEAFF

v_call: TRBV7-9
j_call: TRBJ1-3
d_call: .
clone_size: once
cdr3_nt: TGTGCCAGCAGCTTAGCGCTGGGAAACACCATATATTTT
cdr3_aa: CASSLALGNTIYF

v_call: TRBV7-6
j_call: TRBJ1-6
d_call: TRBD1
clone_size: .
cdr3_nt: TGTGCCAGCAGCCCGGACAGGGGGCTGGGTAATTCACCCCTCCACTTT
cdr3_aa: CASSPDRGLGNSPLHF

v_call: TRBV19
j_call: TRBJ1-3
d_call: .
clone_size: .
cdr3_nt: TGTGCCAGTAGTATTGGTCCGAGCTCTGGAAACACCATATATTTT
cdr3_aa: CASSIGPSSGNTIYF

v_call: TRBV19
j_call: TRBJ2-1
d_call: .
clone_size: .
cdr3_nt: TGTGCCAGTAGTATAGCAAAGGCCTTAGGGGGCAATGAGCAGTTCTTC
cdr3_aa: CASSIAKALGGNEQFF

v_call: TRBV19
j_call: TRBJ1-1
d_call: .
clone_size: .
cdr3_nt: TGTGCCAGTAGGACCCTCACTGAAGCTTTCTTT
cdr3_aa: CASRTLTEAFF